One T cell receptor (beta chain) is described in this entry. Its antigen is as yet unknown. The TCR beta libraries were generated through quantitative 5'-RACE incorporating molecular barcodes. Each CDR3 protein gets one entry after TCRdb re-called the 5' RACE reads with MiXCR. The sample includes around 770,000 distinct CDR3 sequences, about 10% of them seen just once. This entry is derived from a study of CD8 T cells in ankylosing spondylitis. Study-level results: Significantly higher representation of disease-linked clones was reported for matched ankylosing spondylitis synovial fluid. A motif in TCR beta, a set of eight or nine highly homologous variants, appeared characteristic of ankylosing spondylitis blood. Some of these motif variants have turned up before, in reports on reactive arthritis synovial fluid and blood.

V gave up 2 bases and J gave up 10 bases; unmatched junction bases: 5. CDR3 length: 13 amino acids. The sequence was collected from a male donor with ankylosing spondylitis. Sample: blood, either unsorted or a sorted T cell fraction (not recorded which). The J gene is TRBJ2-1, the V gene TRBV12-3 or TRBV12-4, with 7 bases lining up with TRBD2. The CDR3 is CASSLREGGEQFF. The CDR3 coding sequence is TGTGCCAGCAGTTTAAGGGAGGGCGGGGAGCAGTTCTTC.